This is a list of T cell receptor beta chains from one sample in a study of tumor-infiltrating lymphocytes in primary liver carcinoma. TCRdb passed the multiplex PCR reads through MiXCR, listing each CDR3 protein once. The sample lists around 25,000 distinct CDR3 sequences, roughly four fifths occurring once. Sequences were obtained from liver tumor tissue from sampling region 5. These receptors were collected from a woman in her 30s with primary liver carcinoma and hepatitis B virus infection. Each CDR3 is given with its conserved first and last residue. The order of the fields is clone size, D gene, CDR3 length, V gene, J gene, CDR3 protein, CDR3 DNA. A D gene is named only where the DNA matches it firmly. Expanded clones get a size class; other rows say once, few or many, or leave the size out.

NA,NA,16,TRBV11-2,TRBJ2-2,CASSLAGFANAGKLFF,TGTGCCAGCAGCTTAGCTGGGTTCGCGAACGCCGGTAAGCTATTTTTT
large,TRBD2,16,TRBV7-8,TRBJ2-3,CASSLGAGGPGDTQYF,TGTGCCAGCAGCTTAGGAGCGGGAGGGCCTGGTGATACGCAGTATTTT
NA,NA,16,TRBV28,TRBJ2-1,CASSSMSGPSYNEQFF,TGTGCCAGTAGTTCCATGAGCGGGCCATCCTACAATGAGCAGTTCTTC
NA,NA,16,TRBV7-8,TRBJ1-2,CASSLARGLANYGYTF,TGTGCCAGCAGCTTAGCGCGGGGGCTAGCTAACTATGGCTACACCTTC
NA,NA,13,TRBV30,TRBJ2-7,CARSAVWGHEQYF,TGTGCCAGGAGCGCCGTGTGGGGCCATGAGCAGTACTTC
NA,NA,12,TRBV11-1,TRBJ2-7,CASSFICYKQYF,TGTGCCAGCAGCTTCATATGTTACAAGCAGTACTTC
NA,NA,11,TRBV30,TRBJ2-5,CAWSVTETQYF,TGTGCCTGGAGCGTAACAGAGACTCAGTACTTC
NA,NA,13,TRBV4-3,TRBJ2-7,CASSRGEGYEQYF,TGCGCCAGCAGCAGGGGAGAAGGCTACGAGCAGTACTTC
NA,NA,15,TRBV6-5,TRBJ1-3,CASRTRRNYGNTIYF,TGTGCCAGCAGGACTCGGAGGAACTATGGAAACACCATATATTTT
NA,NA,20,TRBV11-3,TRBJ2-6,CASSHFGGGGSHSGTNVLTF,TGTGCCAGCAGCCACTTCGGCGGCGGGGGCTCCCACTCTGGGACCAACGTCCTAACTTTC
NA,NA,15,TRBV7-8,TRBJ1-4,CASSSNKCKSEKLFF,TGTGCCAGCAGCTCCAACAAGTGTAAATCTGAAAAACTGTTTTTT
NA,NA,12,TRBV29-1,TRBJ1-2,CIIVAWGGGYTF,TGCATCATTGTAGCTTGGGGCGGCGGCTACACCTTC
NA,NA,15,TRBV11-3,TRBJ1-6,CASSVPGAGNSPIHF,TGTGCCAGCAGCGTTCCGGGGGCTGGGAATTCACCCATCCACTTT
NA,NA,18,TRBV11-3,TRBJ2-5,CASSPGDSSKGAQETQYF,TGTGCCAGCAGCCCGGGAGATTCTAGCAAGGGTGCGCAAGAGACCCAGTACTTC
NA,TRBD1,12,TRBV6-1,TRBJ1-1,CASSERGQEAFF,TGTGCCAGCAGTGAGAGGGGACAGGAAGCTTTCTTT
NA,NA,12,TRBV7-9,TRBJ2-7,CAGSADIYEQYF,TGTGCCGGCAGCGCGGACATCTACGAGCAGTACTTC
few,NA,14,TRBV5-6,TRBJ2-2,CASLAPRVTGELFF,TGTGCCAGCTTGGCACCCAGAGTCACCGGGGAGCTGTTTTTT
NA,NA,15,TRBV19,TRBJ2-2,CASSMETANTGELLF,TGTGCCAGTAGTATGGAGACTGCGAACACCGGGGAGCTGTTGTTT
NA,NA,16,TRBV11-2,TRBJ2-3,CASSRTRQGRADTQYF,TGTGCCAGCAGCCGGACGCGGCAAGGAAGGGCAGATACGCAGTATTTT
NA,NA,12,TRBV11-2,TRBJ1-4,CASNPWEGKLFF,TGTGCCAGCAACCCCTGGGAAGGAAAACTGTTTTTT
NA,NA,13,TRBV11-2,TRBJ2-7,CASSPSGRYEQYF,TGTGCCAGCAGCCCTTCAGGTAGGTACGAGCAGTACTTC
NA,NA,19,TRBV6-1,TRBJ2-2,CASSETLPGGAADTGELLF,TGTGCAAGCAGTGAAACCCTTCCCGGGGGCGCCGCGGACACCGGGGAGCTGCTTTTT
many,NA,14,TRBV6-5,TRBJ2-7,CASSSPGLIYEQYF,TGTGCCAGCAGTTCCCCGGGACTGATATACGAGCAGTACTTC
NA,NA,18,TRBV28,TRBJ1-1,CASNSPGTVNRMNTEAFF,TGTGCCAGCAATTCCCCCGGGACCGTGAACCGTATGAACACTGAAGCTTTCTTT
many,NA,11,TRBV2,TRBJ2-1,CASNRGTEQFF,TGTGCCAGCAATAGGGGTACTGAGCAGTTCTTC
NA,NA,14,TRBV10-3,TRBJ1-3,CAISESISVNTIHF,TGTGCCATCAGTGAGTCAATTTCTGTAAACACCATACATTTT
many,NA,13,TRBV20-1,TRBJ1-5,CSARGTGNQPQHF,TGCAGTGCTAGGGGGACCGGCAATCAGCCCCAGCATTTT
NA,NA,13,TRBV11-2,TRBJ1-4,CASSPWGGGELFF,TGTGCCAGCAGCCCCTGGGGGGGGGGAGAACTGTTTTTT
NA,TRBD1,16,TRBV11-2,TRBJ2-1,CASSLSLDRSYNEQFF,TGTGCCAGTAGCTTAAGCCTGGACAGGAGCTACAATGAGCAATTCTTC
NA,NA,12,TRBV30,TRBJ1-4,CAWGHIDEKLFF,TGTGCCTGGGGACATATCGATGAAAAACTGTTTTTC
once,NA,16,TRBV11-2,TRBJ2-2,CAGSLDPQLNTEELFF,TGTGCCGGCAGCCTCGATCCCCAATTGAACACCGAGGAGCTGTTTTTT
NA,NA,15,TRBV9,TRBJ1-1,CTNSVGGAWGTEAFF,TGTACCAACAGCGTAGGCGGGGCTTGGGGGACTGAAGCTTTCTTT
NA,TRBD2,19,TRBV4-3,TRBJ2-2,CASSVLAEGSHSNTGELFF,TGCGCCAGCAGCGTACTAGCGGAAGGGTCCCATTCGAACACCGGGGAGCTGTTTTTT
NA,TRBD2,18,TRBV4-2,TRBJ2-2,CASKRGGRWDTNTGELFF,TGTGCCAGCAAGAGGGGCGGGAGGTGGGATACGAACACCGGGGAGCTGTTTTTT
NA,NA,16,TRBV6-1,TRBJ2-7,CASREGSRTAGRGKYF,TGTGCCAGTAGAGAAGGATCCCGGACAGCCGGTCGCGGGAAGTACTTC
NA,NA,12,TRBV12-3/TRBV12-4,TRBJ2-7,CASSHISYKQHF,TGTGCCAGCAGCCATATTAGCTACAAGCAGCACTTC
once,NA,16,TRBV11-2,TRBJ2-5,CASRSLDSAHQETNYF,TGTGCCAGCAGATCCCTGGATTCGGCCCACCAAGAGACCAATTACTTC
NA,NA,16,TRBV5-8,TRBJ2-7,CASSFGVQELPYEEYF,TGTGCCAGCAGCTTTGGGGTGCAGGAACTTCCTTACGAGGAGTACTTC
NA,NA,15,TRBV5-6,TRBJ2-2,CASSLRSFNTWELFF,TGTGCCAGCAGCTTGCGGTCCTTTAACACCTGGGAGCTGTTTTTT
few,NA,15,TRBV6-5,TRBJ1-2,CASSYSALWGYGYTF,TGTGCCAGTAGTTACTCGGCCCTGTGGGGTTATGGCTACACCTTC
NA,NA,14,TRBV4-1,TRBJ1-4,CASSPPRVHEKLFF,TGCGCCAGCAGCCCCCCTCGGGTACATGAAAAACTGTTTTTT
NA,NA,14,TRBV11-2,TRBJ2-7,CASSSQGAAGEQYF,TGTGCCAGCAGCTCACAGGGAGCGGCGGGCGAGCAGTACTTC
NA,NA,13,TRBV11-2,TRBJ2-7,CANSPPGMYDPYF,TGTGCCAACAGCCCTCCGGGGATGTACGACCCGTACTTC
many,NA,14,TRBV6-1,TRBJ2-2,CASSYSRDTGELFF,TGTGCCAGCAGTTACTCGAGAGACACCGGGGAGCTGTTTTTT
NA,TRBD2,13,TRBV29-1,TRBJ2-3,CSATSGLGDTQYF,TGCAGCGCCACTAGCGGGTTGGGGGATACGCAGTATTTT
NA,NA,14,TRBV10-2,TRBJ1-1,CANSESKTDSEAFF,TGCGCAAACAGTGAGTCGAAGACGGACTCTGAAGCTTTCTTT
NA,NA,14,TRBV11-2,TRBJ2-7,CTISTTGPAEEQYF,TGTACCATCAGTACCACCGGACCCGCCGAGGAGCAGTACTTC
NA,NA,17,TRBV5-4,TRBJ1-5,CASSVDGHPPPTDMQHF,TGTGCCAGCAGCGTAGACGGTCACCCTCCACCCACAGATATGCAGCATTTT
NA,NA,14,TRBV10-3,TRBJ2-1,CAISPTATRDEHFF,TGTGCCATCAGTCCCACAGCGACCCGGGATGAACATTTCTTC